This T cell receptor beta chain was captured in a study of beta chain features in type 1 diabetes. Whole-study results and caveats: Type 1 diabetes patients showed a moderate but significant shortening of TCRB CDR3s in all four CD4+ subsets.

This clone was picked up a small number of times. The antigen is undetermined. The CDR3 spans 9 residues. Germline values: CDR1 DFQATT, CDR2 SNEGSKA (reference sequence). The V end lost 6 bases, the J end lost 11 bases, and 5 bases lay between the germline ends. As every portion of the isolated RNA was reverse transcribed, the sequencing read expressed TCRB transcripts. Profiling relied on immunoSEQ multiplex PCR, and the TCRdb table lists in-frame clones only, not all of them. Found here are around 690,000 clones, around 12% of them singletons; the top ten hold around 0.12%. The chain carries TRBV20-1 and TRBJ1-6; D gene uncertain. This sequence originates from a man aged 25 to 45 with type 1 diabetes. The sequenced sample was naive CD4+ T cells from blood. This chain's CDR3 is CSAGAPLHF. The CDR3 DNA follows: TGCAGTGCAGGAGCACCCCTCCACTTT.